Reported below is one TCR beta chain. The antigen remains unidentified. Within the sample, other DNA sequences also encode this same CDR3. The entry originates in a study of beta chain features in type 1 diabetes. Study results and caveats: Researchers report that Type 1 diabetes patients had moderately but significantly shorter TCRB CDR3s across all four CD4+ subsets.

The authors reverse transcribed all of the isolated RNA, so sequencing captured expressed TCRB transcripts. TCRdb's table, derived via immunoSEQ multiplex PCR, lists solely in-frame clones and lacks some. This sample has some 350,000 clones, with approximately 15% found just once. The TCR sequence derives from a young woman with type 1 diabetes. Source material: naive CD4+ T cells from blood.

The CDR3 DNA follows: TGTGCCAGCAGCTTAGGTGGGACAGGGGGGGAGACCCAGTACTTC. Residues: CASSLGGTGGETQYF. The chain recombines TRBV7-7 with TRBJ2-5; 11 bases are shared with TRBD1. This CDR3 is 15 amino acids long. The germline V gene has CDR1 SSHAT and CDR2 FNYEAQ (reference sequence). Germline trimming cut 1 base from V and 5 bases from J; bases unmatched to any gene: 3.